These 15 T cell receptor beta chains originate from one sample sequenced in a study of shared clonotypes between healthy human individuals. Only in-frame clones appear in the TCRdb table, and some are missing; sequencing was by immunoSEQ multiplex PCR. The table has about 2.1 million clones, about 93% seen once. CD8 cells classed as naive were CD45RO-negative and positively selected for CCR7, excluding terminally differentiated effector memory CD45RA+ cells. Sample: naive CD8+ T cells from PBMCs. These receptors all stem from a man aged 18 to 30 in good health. Some clones in this sample may be carry-over from other donors' samples.

This clone was found once. CDR3 amino acids: CASSGQEMTGELFF. CDR3 sequence (DNA): TGTGCCAGCAGTGGGCAGGAGATGACCGGGGAGCTGTTTTTT. The rearrangement links TRBV2 to TRBJ2-2; D unclear. This CDR3 is built from 14 residues. Per the germline V gene, CDR1 is SNHLY and CDR2 is FYNNEI. Deletions cut 4 bases from V and 5 bases from J, with 11 bases between.

The V gene is TRBV27, the J gene TRBJ1-1, with a weak D call TRBD1 (6 bases). The CDR3 covers 19 residues. Germline lookup yields CDR1 MNHEY and CDR2 SMNVEV (reference sequence). V lost 5 bases, J lost 0 bases, and 25 bases lay in between. The CDR3 protein is CASSPLIQGFGLVNTEAFF. The CDR3 nucleotides read TGTGCCAGCAGTCCATTAATACAGGGTTTCGGATTGGTGAACACTGAAGCTTTCTTT.

This clone was seen once. CDR3 protein: CASSPQWTGGNQPQHF. CDR3 DNA: TGTGCCAGCTCACCACAGTGGACAGGGGGCAATCAGCCCCAGCATTTT. The chain uses TRBV18 and TRBJ1-5; 9 bases agree with TRBD1. The trim removed 1 base at V and 2 bases at J, leaving 3 bases unmatched. Germline V gene data show CDR1 as KGHSH and CDR2 as LQKENI. CDR3 length: 16 residues. Full variable domain (rest looked up from reference TRBV18 and TRBJ1-5): NAGVMQNPRHLVRRRGQEARLRCSPMKGHSHVYWYRQLPEEGLKFMVYLQKENIIDESGMPKERFSAEFPKEGPSILRIQQVVRGDSAAYFCASSPQWTGGNQPQHFGDGTRLSIL.

The genes are TRBV29-1 and TRBJ2-1; 8 bases fit TRBD1. V was clipped by 7 bases and J by 3 bases; unmatched bases: 8. Germline V gene data show CDR1 as SQVTM and CDR2 as ANQGSEA. This CDR3 is 14 amino acids long. CDR3 sequence reads: CSGRRQGHYNEQFF. CDR3 DNA sequence: TGCAGCGGACGCAGACAGGGGCACTACAATGAGCAGTTCTTC.

The CDR3 protein is CASSLTGREETQYF. CDR3 DNA sequence: TGTGCCAGCAGCTTGACAGGGAGGGAAGAGACCCAGTACTTC. V and J are TRBV28 and TRBJ2-5; D is perhaps TRBD1 or TRBD2 (7 bases each). The V end was cut by 6 bases, the J end by 3 bases, with 14 bases between. The CDR3 spans 14 residues. The germline CDR1 and CDR2 sequences are MDHEN and SYDVKM.

Worth noting for this clone: Other DNA sequences in the sample encode the same CDR3. The chain combines TRBV29-1 with TRBJ2-7; TRBD2 aligns across 7 bases. Germline V CDR1 and CDR2: SQVTM, ANQGSEA. Unmatched junction bases numbered 3, after V lost 3 bases and J lost 1 base. This CDR3 has 13 amino acids. CDR3 DNA: TGCAGCGTTGAGGCTAGCGGATCCTACGAGCAGTACTTC. This gives the protein CSVEASGSYEQYF.

This chain joins TRBV2 and TRBJ2-7, with 10 bases matching TRBD2. Germline loops: CDR1 SNHLY, CDR2 FYNNEI. The length of the CDR3 is 12 residues. V was clipped by 8 bases and J by 4 bases; unmatched bases: 2. CDR3 residues: CASLAGVYEQYF. The DNA for the CDR3 is TGTGCCAGCCTAGCGGGAGTATACGAGCAGTACTTC.

The CDR3 is CASSMVRDGDQPQHF. The DNA for the CDR3 is TGTGCCAGTAGTATGGTAAGGGACGGGGATCAGCCCCAGCATTTT. The genes are TRBV19 and TRBJ1-5; maybe TRBD1 (5 bases). This CDR3 region has 15 residues. Germline CDR1 and CDR2: LNHDA and SQIVND (reference sequence). V lost 3 bases to trimming and J lost 5 bases, with 14 bases between them. The full variable domain, rest sourced from reference TRBV19 and TRBJ1-5, is DGGITQSPKYLFRKEGQNVTLSCEQNLNHDAMYWYRQDPGQGLRLIYYSQIVNDFQKGDIAEGYSVSREKKESFPLTVTSAQKNPTAFYLCASSMVRDGDQPQHFGDGTRLSIL.

This chain's CDR3 is CASSVSHRRGSYNEQFF. DNA for the CDR3: TGTGCCAGCAGCGTTAGTCATAGGAGGGGCTCCTACAATGAGCAGTTCTTC. The V and J genes are TRBV9 and TRBJ2-1; perhaps TRBD2 as D (6 bases). Germline V gives CDR1 SGDLS, CDR2 YYNGEE. The CDR3 loop spans 17 amino acids. Deletions cut 2 bases from V and 0 bases from J, with 15 bases between.

The chain recombines TRBV28 with TRBJ1-4, with TRBD1 matching over 7 bases. CDR3 length equals 14 residues. Germline V CDR1 and CDR2: MDHEN, SYDVKM. The V segment lost 3 bases and the J segment 8 bases; nucleotides outside the gene matches: 6. CDR3 nucleotides: TGTGCCAGCAGTTTCGCAGGGGGAGACGAAAAACTGTTTTTT. Its protein product is CASSFAGGDEKLFF.

The rearrangement links TRBV9 to TRBJ2-3, with 12 positions matching TRBD2. V was clipped by 4 bases and J by 2 bases; unmatched bases: 8. This CDR3 has 17 residues. The germline CDR1 and CDR2 sequences are SGDLS and YYNGEE. The DNA of the CDR3 is TGTGCCAGCAGCACGAGTGGACTAGCGGGGTACACAGATACGCAGTATTTT. It encodes CASSTSGLAGYTDTQYF.

V is TRBV4-3 and J is TRBJ2-2, with 7 positions matching TRBD1. Germline CDR1 reads LGHNA; CDR2 reads YSLEER. This CDR3 spans 15 amino acids. V dropped 0 bases and J dropped 7; count of bases not matched to a gene: 5. The CDR3 protein is CASSQETGLDGELFF. The CDR3 region has the DNA TGCGCCAGCAGCCAAGAGACAGGGCTTGACGGGGAGCTGTTTTTT.

This clone was seen just once. This chain links TRBV27 with TRBJ1-5; D is perhaps TRBD1 (6 bases). V gave up 9 bases and J gave up 0 bases, with 9 bases separating them. The CDR3 spans 13 residues. Germline assignment: CDR1 MNHEY and CDR2 SMNVEV (reference sequence). The CDR3 region is CASKTGSNQPQHF. CDR3 coding DNA: TGTGCCAGTAAGACAGGTAGCAATCAGCCCCAGCATTTT.

This clone was detected only once. The chain uses TRBV6-4 and TRBJ1-2; 10 nucleotides line up with TRBD1. Germline loops: CDR1 MRHNA, CDR2 SNTAGT. J lost 10 bases, V lost 2 bases, and 7 bases had no gene match. The CDR3 covers 14 residues. The CDR3 DNA sequence: TGTGCCAGCAGTGACAATATCGGGACAGGGGACTACACCTTC. Translating gives CASSDNIGTGDYTF.

The chain is built from TRBV28 and TRBJ2-3; 11 nucleotides line up with TRBD2. Trimming removed 3 bases from V and 1 base from J; junction bases left unmatched: 3. The CDR3 spans 16 residues. Germline CDR1 reads MDHEN; CDR2 reads SYDVKM. CDR3 in DNA: TGTGCCAGCAGTTTGGTACTAGCGGGGGGCACAGATACGCAGTATTTT. This encodes CASSLVLAGGTDTQYF.